Sequencing of this TCR beta chain was carried out in a study of T cell changes during pregnancy in multiple sclerosis. The CDR3 sequence is 15 residues long. Germline V gene data show CDR1 as MNHEY and CDR2 as SMNVEV (reference sequence). V shed 5 bases, J shed 9 bases, and the junction held 11 bases outside the gene matches. Some clones are missing from TCRdb's copy, which holds only in-frame ones; the method was immunoSEQ multiplex PCR. The table includes almost 50,000 clones, 91% detected once. This clone was seen once. The clonotype comes from a female donor with multiple sclerosis, enrolled in a pregnancy study. The sequencing here drew on CD8+ T cells from peripheral blood mononuclear cells, taken after pregnancy. The chain joins TRBV27 to TRBJ2-1; 9 bases are shared with TRBD1. The CDR3 nucleotides read TGTGCCAGCAGTACCTCCGGGACAGGGCATGCTGAGCAGTTCTTC. It specifies CASSTSGTGHAEQFF.